The clone carrying this TCR beta chain has only one observation. Antigen unknown. The donors, healthy adults who were HIV-negative, had experienced no recent acute infections or vaccinations. CDR3 length equals 16 residues. With V trimmed by 8 bases and J by 1 base, 11 bases remained unmatched. CDR1 and CDR2 from the germline V gene are WNHNN and SYGVQD (reference sequence). The data are from a study of shared clonotypes between healthy human individuals. Study results and limitations: Generally, naive subsets came out with larger estimated richness than memory subsets.

The table came from immunoSEQ multiplex PCR; TCRdb's copy has only in-frame clones and leaves some out. The sample contains 850,000 to 1,200,000 clones, about 80% of which appear only once. The clonotype originates from a man between 18 and 29 years old in good health. The sequencing input was memory CD4+ T cells sorted from blood. Subset indicated: CD45RA-negative fraction. The J gene is TRBJ2-3, the V gene TRBV10-1; 8 bases align to TRBD1. Here the CDR3 reads CASATGQGRGTDTQYF. Here the CDR3 DNA reads TGCGCCAGCGCGACTGGACAGGGCCGGGGCACAGATACGCAGTATTTT.